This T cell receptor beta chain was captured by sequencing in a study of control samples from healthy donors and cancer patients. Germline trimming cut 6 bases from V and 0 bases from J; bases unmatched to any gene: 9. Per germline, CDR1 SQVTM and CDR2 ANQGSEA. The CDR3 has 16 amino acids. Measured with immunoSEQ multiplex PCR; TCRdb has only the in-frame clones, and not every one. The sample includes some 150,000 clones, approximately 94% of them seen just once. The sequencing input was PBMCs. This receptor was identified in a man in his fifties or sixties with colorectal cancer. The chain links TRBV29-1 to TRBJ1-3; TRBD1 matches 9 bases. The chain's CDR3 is CSVGRTGDGSGNTIYF. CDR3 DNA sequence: TGCAGCGTCGGAAGGACAGGGGACGGCTCTGGAAACACCATATATTTT.